This TCR beta chain was obtained from a study of siplizumab effects on memory and regulatory T cells. Study observations and caveats: Proliferating siplizumab-cultured Tregs lacked confirmed suppressive function. No naive or memory phenotype could be assigned to roughly 80-97% of proliferating clones. The drug siplizumab significantly decreased the alloreactive sequences that could be traced to unstimulated CD4+ memory cells. Where siplizumab was present, mappable alloreactive CD4+ clones averaged approximately 70% Treg-derived, compared with approximately 25% in controls.

About this clone itself: Its antigen is not identified.

The germline V gene has CDR1 PRHDT and CDR2 FYEKMQ (reference sequence). The V segment lost 6 bases and the J segment 5 bases; nucleotides outside the gene matches: 7. The CDR3 loop spans 13 amino acids. TCRdb's table, derived via immunoSEQ multiplex PCR, lists solely in-frame clones and lacks some. The profile shows approximately 98,000 clones, about 93% of them singletons. The sample comprised non-Treg CD4+ T cells sorted from blood. The sequence was collected from a human donor in good health. V usage is TRBV13 and J usage is TRBJ2-7, with 7 bases matching TRBD1. The CDR3 region is CASSRDRTDEQYF. In DNA, the CDR3 is TGTGCCAGCAGTAGGGACAGAACCGACGAGCAGTACTTC.